This T cell receptor beta chain was identified in a study of blood T cell repertoires in COVID-19. In the original processing: Estimation of nucleated cell counts was performed using reference gene primer amplification. Sequencing was performed with immunoSEQ multiplex PCR; in TCRdb, only in-frame clones are kept and a portion is missing. V and J calls and clone size are given by that table; D and trimming were obtained from the DNA. Among 170,000 or so clones listed, roughly 90% were seen once. The CDR3 totals 13 residues. Trimming removed 7 bases from V and 11 bases from J, with 15 bases in between. Researchers sorted participants into cohorts using their self-reported clinical history. The study counted Cohort 3 donors as recovered given two negative PCRs, clearance, or symptom resolution.

The clonotype originates from a woman between 45 and 60 years old who had recovered from COVID-19. The material sequenced was PBMCs or T cells enriched from blood (not recorded which). The chain has TRBV12-3 or TRBV12-4 and TRBJ1-6, with D possibly being TRBD1 (5 bases). The CDR3 here is CASTLGLKAPLHF. CDR3 DNA: TGTGCCAGCACCCTGGGGCTAAAAGCACCCCTCCACTTT.